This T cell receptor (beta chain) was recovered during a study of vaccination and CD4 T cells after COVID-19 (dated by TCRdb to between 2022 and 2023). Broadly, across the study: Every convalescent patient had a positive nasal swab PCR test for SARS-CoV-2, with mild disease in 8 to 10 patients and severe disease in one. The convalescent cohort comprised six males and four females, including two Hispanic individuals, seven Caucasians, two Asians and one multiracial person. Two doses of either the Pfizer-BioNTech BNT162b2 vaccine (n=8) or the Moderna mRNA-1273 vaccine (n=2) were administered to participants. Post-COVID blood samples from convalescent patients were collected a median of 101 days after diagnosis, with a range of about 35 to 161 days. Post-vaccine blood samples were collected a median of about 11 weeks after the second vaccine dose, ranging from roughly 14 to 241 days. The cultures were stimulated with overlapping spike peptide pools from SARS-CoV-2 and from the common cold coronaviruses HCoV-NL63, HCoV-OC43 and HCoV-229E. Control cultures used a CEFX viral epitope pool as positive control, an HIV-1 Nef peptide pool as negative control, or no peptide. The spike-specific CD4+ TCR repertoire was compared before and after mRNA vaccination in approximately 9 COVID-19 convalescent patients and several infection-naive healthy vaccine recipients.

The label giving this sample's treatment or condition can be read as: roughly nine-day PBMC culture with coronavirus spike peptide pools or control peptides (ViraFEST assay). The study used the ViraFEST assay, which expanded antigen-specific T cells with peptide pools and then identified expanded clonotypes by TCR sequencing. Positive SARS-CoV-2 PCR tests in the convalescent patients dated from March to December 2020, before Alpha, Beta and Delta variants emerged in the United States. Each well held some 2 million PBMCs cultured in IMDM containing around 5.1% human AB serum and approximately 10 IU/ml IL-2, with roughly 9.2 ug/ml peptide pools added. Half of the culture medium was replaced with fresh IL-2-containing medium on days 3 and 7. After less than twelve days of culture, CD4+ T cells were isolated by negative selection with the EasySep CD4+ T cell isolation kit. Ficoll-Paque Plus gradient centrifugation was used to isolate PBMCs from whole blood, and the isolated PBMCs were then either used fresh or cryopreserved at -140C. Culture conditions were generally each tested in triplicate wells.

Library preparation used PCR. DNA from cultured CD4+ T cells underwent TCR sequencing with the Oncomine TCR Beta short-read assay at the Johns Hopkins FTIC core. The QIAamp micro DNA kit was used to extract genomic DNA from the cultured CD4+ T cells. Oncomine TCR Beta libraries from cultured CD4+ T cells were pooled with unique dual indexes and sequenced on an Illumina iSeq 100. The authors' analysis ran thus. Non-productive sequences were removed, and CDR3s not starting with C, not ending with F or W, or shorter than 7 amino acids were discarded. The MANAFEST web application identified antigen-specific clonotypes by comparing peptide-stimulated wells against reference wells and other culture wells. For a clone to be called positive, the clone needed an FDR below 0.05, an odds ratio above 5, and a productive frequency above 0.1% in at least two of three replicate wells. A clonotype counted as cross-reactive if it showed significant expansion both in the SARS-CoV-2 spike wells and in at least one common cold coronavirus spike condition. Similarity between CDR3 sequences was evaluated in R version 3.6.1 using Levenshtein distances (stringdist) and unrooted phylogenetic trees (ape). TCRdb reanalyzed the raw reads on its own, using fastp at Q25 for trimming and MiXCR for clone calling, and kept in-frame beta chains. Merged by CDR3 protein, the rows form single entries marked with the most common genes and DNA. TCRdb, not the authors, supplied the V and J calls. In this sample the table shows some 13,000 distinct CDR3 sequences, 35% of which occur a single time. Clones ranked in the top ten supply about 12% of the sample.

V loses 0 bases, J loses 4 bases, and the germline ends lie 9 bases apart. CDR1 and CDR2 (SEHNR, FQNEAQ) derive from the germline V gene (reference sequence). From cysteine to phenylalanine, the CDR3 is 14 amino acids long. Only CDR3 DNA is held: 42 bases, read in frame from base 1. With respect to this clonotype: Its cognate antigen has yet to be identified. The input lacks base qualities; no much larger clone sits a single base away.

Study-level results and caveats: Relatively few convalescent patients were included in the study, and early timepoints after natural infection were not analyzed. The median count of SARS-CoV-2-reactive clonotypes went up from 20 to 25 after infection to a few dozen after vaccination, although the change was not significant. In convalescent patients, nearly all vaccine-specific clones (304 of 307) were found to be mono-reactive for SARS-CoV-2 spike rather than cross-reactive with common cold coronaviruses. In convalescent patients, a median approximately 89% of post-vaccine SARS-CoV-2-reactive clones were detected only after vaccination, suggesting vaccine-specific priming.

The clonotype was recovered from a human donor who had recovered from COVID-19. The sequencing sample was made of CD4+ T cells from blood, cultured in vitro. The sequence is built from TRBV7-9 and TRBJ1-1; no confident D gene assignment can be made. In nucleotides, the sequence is TGTGCCAGCAGCTTAGCCGAGTCGGGCACTGAAGCTTTCTTT. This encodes CASSLAESGTEAFF.